The present T cell receptor beta chain was sequenced within a study of blood T cell repertoires in COVID-19. The V end lost 8 bases, the J end lost 4 bases, and 17 bases lay between the germline ends. The CDR3 length is 15 residues. Germline V lookup: CDR1 MDHEN, CDR2 SYDVKM. Produced via immunoSEQ multiplex PCR; TCRdb's table is partial and in-frame only. This table holds 90,000 or so clones, 84% found once. Sample: peripheral blood. The rearrangement links TRBV28 to TRBJ2-2, with D maybe TRBD1 (6 bases). This clonotype was sampled from a man aged 60 to 75 with acute or convalescent COVID-19. CDR3 DNA: TGTGCCAGCGCCCCGCGGGTCAGGGGCACCGGGGAGCTGTTTTTT. It specifies CASAPRVRGTGELFF. Based on the CDR3 plus reference TRBV28 and TRBJ2-2, the full variable domain is DVKVTQSSRYLVKRTGEKVFLECVQDMDHENMFWYRQDPGLGLRLIYFSYDVKMKEKGDIPEGYSVSREKKERFSLILESASTNQTSMYLCASAPRVRGTGELFFGEGSRLTVL.